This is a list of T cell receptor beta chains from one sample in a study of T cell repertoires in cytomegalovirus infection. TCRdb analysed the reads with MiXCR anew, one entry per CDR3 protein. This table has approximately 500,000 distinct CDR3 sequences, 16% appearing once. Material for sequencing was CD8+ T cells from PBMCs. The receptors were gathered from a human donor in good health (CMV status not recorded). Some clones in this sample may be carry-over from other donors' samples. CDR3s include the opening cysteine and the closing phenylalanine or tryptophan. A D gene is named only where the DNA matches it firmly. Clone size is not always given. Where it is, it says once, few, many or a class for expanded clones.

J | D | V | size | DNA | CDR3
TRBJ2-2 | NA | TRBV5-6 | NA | TGTGCCAGCAGCTTTGAGGAAAGGGACCGGTACACCGGGGAGCTGTTTTTT | CASSFEERDRYTGELFF
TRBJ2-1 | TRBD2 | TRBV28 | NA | TGTGCCGGAGCGGGAGTGGTCGAAAATGAGCAGTTCTTC | CAGAGVVENEQFF
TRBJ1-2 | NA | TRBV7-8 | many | TGTGCCAGCAGCTTAGGGGCTAGCGGCTACACCTTC | CASSLGASGYTF
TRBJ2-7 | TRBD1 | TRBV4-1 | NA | TGCGCCAGCAGCCAGGAAGACAGGGGGGGCACCTACGAGCAGTACTTC | CASSQEDRGGTYEQYF
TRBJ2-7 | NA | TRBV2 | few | TGTGCCAGCAGTGAGCGCGCAGGGGCGACCTCCTACGAGCAGTACTTC | CASSERAGATSYEQYF
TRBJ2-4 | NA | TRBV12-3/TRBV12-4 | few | TGTGCCAGCAGTCCCCCCGCTTTCGGCAAAAACATTCAGTACTTC | CASSPPAFGKNIQYF
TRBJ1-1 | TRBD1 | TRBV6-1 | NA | TGTGCCAGCATTGACAGGGCAGTGAACACTGAAGCTTTCTTT | CASIDRAVNTEAFF
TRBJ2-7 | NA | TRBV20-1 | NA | TGCAGTGCGACCGGGACCGCCAGCGAGCAGTACTTC | CSATGTASEQYF
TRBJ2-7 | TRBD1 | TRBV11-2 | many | TGTGCCAGCAGCTTAGAGGGGGACAGCTACGAGCAGTACTTC | CASSLEGDSYEQYF
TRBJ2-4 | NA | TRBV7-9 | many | TGTGCCAGCAGCCGAACGATGTGGGGGGCCAAAAACATTCAGTACTTC | CASSRTMWGAKNIQYF
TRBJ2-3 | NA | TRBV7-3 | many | TGTGCCAGCAGCTTTTCGGCTGGTGAGCAGTATTTT | CASSFSAGEQYF
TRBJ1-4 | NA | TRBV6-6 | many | TGTGCCAGCACAGCGGGACTCACCACGGAGAGGCTGTTTTTT | CASTAGLTTERLFF
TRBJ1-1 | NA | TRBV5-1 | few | TGCGCCAGCAGCCCTCGAGGGGCTACCACGGAAGCTTTCTTT | CASSPRGATTEAFF
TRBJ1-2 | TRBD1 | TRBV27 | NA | TGTGCCAGCAGTTTGGACAGGGAGAGGGCCTATGGCTACACCTTC | CASSLDRERAYGYTF
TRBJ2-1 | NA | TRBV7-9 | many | TGTGCCAGCAGCCCAGGGGCAGACAATGAGCAGTTCTTC | CASSPGADNEQFF
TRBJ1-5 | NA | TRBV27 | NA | TGTGCCAGCGGGGGTAGCAATCAGCCCCAGCATTTT | CASGGSNQPQHF
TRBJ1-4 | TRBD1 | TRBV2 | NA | TGTGCCAGCAGTCGACTCCAGGGGGCCGCTAATGAAAAACTGTTTTTT | CASSRLQGAANEKLFF
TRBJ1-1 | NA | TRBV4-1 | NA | TGCGCCAGCAGCCAAGAAGATCCGGGGTTGGGGACTGAAGCTTTCTTT | CASSQEDPGLGTEAFF
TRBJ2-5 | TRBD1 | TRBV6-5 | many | TGTGCCAGCAGTTACTCTGACAGGGGATTGGAGACCCAGTACTTC | CASSYSDRGLETQYF
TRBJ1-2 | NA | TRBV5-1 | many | TGCGCCAGCAGGACGGAATTGGGGAAGTACTATGGCTACACCTTC | CASRTELGKYYGYTF
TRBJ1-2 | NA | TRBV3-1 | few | TGTGCCAGCAGCCCCCGGGACGCACCAATGGACTATGGCTACACCTTC | CASSPRDAPMDYGYTF
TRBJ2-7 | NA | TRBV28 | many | TGTGCCAGCAGATCTATCGGACTCGGGCAGTACTTC | CASRSIGLGQYF
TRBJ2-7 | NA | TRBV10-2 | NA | TGCGCCAGCAGTGAGTCGGTTTTCTCCCCCTACGAGCAGTACTTC | CASSESVFSPYEQYF
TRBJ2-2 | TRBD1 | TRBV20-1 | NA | TGCAGTGCCCCTTCGACAGGGGTGGGCACCGGGGAGCTGTTTTTT | CSAPSTGVGTGELFF
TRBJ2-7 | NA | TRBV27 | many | TGTGCCAGCAGTTTATCAGAGGTCGGGCTCCACGAGCAGTACTTC | CASSLSEVGLHEQYF
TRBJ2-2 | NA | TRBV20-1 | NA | TGCAGTGCTAGGTCGTTGGCGAACACCGGGGAGCTGTTTTTT | CSARSLANTGELFF
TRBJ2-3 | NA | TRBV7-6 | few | TGTGCCAGCAGCTCCTTAGATACGCAGTATTTT | CASSSLDTQYF
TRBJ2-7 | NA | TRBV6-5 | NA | TGTGCCAGCAGGGCGGGAAGGGGACACGAGCAGTACTTC | CASRAGRGHEQYF
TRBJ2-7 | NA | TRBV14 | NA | TGTGCCAGCAGCCAAGTGGCCTTCGTTTGGCCCCTGAGAGACGAGCAGTACTTC | CASSQVAFVWPLRDEQYF
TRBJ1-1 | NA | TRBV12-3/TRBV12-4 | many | TGTGCCAGCAGTCAGGATACCTTGAACACTGAAGCTTTCTTT | CASSQDTLNTEAFF
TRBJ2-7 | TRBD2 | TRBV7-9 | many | TGTGCCAGCAGCTTACAGACTAGCGGGAGACTCGAGCAGTACTTC | CASSLQTSGRLEQYF
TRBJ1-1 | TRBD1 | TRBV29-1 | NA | TGCAGCGTTGATGACAGGGCTGAGAACACTGAAGCTTTCTTT | CSVDDRAENTEAFF